What follows are 23 T cell receptor beta chains derived from one specimen sequenced in a study of cytomegalovirus exposure and HLA in healthy donors. Amplification used 60 Vbeta primers and 13 Jbeta primers. The table came from immunoSEQ multiplex PCR; TCRdb's copy has only in-frame clones and leaves some out. The sample consists of around 140,000 clones, about 80% of them appearing once. The specimen was PBMCs. The receptors were gathered from a female donor in good health and CMV-seronegative.

This chain joins TRBV28 and TRBJ2-7; 10 bases are a match to TRBD1. This CDR3 region has 15 residues. Unmatched junction bases numbered 8, after V lost 5 bases and J lost 4 bases. Germline CDR1 reads MDHEN; CDR2 reads SYDVKM. CDR3 sequence: CASSPTGTGVYEQYF. DNA of the CDR3: TGTGCCAGCAGTCCGACCGGGACAGGGGTGTACGAGCAGTACTTC.

V is TRBV29-1 and J is TRBJ1-3, with TRBD1 matching 8 bases. The germline CDR1 and CDR2 sequences are SQVTM and ANQGSEA. This CDR3 is 13 amino acids long. Losses at the gene ends were 3 bases for V and 5 bases for J; bases not matched to a gene: 3. The CDR3 spells CSVEAGGRNTIYF. CDR3 DNA: TGCAGCGTTGAGGCAGGGGGCCGAAACACCATATATTTT.

This clone was recorded a few times. This chain connects TRBV5-6 to TRBJ1-2; D is unresolved. V was cut by 3 bases and J by 4 bases, with 13 bases left in between. Germline CDR1 reads SGHDT; CDR2 reads YYEEEE. CDR3 length: 14 residues. For the CDR3, the DNA is TGTGCCAGCAGCTCCCGGTTCGATCGCTATGGCTACACCTTC. It specifies CASSSRFDRYGYTF. The full variable domain, completed using reference TRBV5-6 and TRBJ1-2, is DAGVTQSPTHLIKTRGQQVTLRCSPKSGHDTVSWYQQALGQGPQFIFQYYEEEERQRGNFPDRFSGHQFPNYSSELNVNALLLGDSALYLCASSSRFDRYGYTFGSGTRLTVV.

The chain recombines TRBV5-1 with TRBJ1-4; 12 bases align to TRBD1. This CDR3 spans 16 amino acids. CDR1 is SGHRS and CDR2 is YFSETQ in the germline V gene. Germline trimming cut 4 bases from V and 7 bases from J; bases unmatched to any gene: 8. The CDR3 sequence: CASSGGTGGWSEKLFF. The CDR3 DNA is TGCGCCAGCAGCGGAGGGACAGGGGGCTGGAGTGAAAAACTGTTTTTT.

This chain connects TRBV7-9 to TRBJ2-5, with TRBD1 as a possible D gene (5 bases). Trimming took off 5 bases at V and 0 bases at J, with 16 bases between the two ends. Germline-derived CDR1 and CDR2 are SEHNR and FQNEAQ (reference sequence). This CDR3 is built from 16 residues. The CDR3 protein is CASSTSNKGYQETQYF. The CDR3 DNA reads as TGTGCCAGCAGCACATCGAACAAGGGGTACCAAGAGACCCAGTACTTC.

CDR3 amino acids: CASSLQGSYEQYF. CDR3 nucleotide sequence: TGTGCCAGCAGTTTACAGGGTTCCTACGAGCAGTACTTC. This chain connects TRBV27 to TRBJ2-7; a weak D match, TRBD1 (5 bases). V was pared by 2 bases and J by 1 base, with 6 bases between. Per the germline V gene, CDR1 is MNHEY and CDR2 is SMNVEV (reference sequence). The CDR3 is 13 residues long.

The rearrangement links TRBV19 to TRBJ1-2; the match to TRBD1 covers 11 bases. Germline trimming cut 6 bases from V and 4 bases from J; bases unmatched to any gene: 10. The CDR3 totals 16 residues. Germline assignment: CDR1 LNHDA and CDR2 SQIVND (reference sequence). For the CDR3, the DNA is TGTGCCAGTAGCGGAGGGACAGGGGGATCGACCTATGGCTACACCTTC. Protein: CASSGGTGGSTYGYTF. Variable domain in full (rest from reference TRBV19 and TRBJ1-2): DGGITQSPKYLFRKEGQNVTLSCEQNLNHDAMYWYRQDPGQGLRLIYYSQIVNDFQKGDIAEGYSVSREKKESFPLTVTSAQKNPTAFYLCASSGGTGGSTYGYTFGSGTRLTVV.

V gene TRBV10-2 combines with J gene TRBJ2-1; TRBD1 might be the D (6 bases). Germline loops: CDR1 WSHSY, CDR2 SAAADI. There are 16 residues in the CDR3. V lost 2 bases, J lost 10 bases, and 21 bases lay in between. This chain's CDR3 is CASSEPRRGPRGEQFF. The CDR3 nucleotides read TGCGCCAGCAGTGAGCCCAGAAGAGGGCCCAGGGGAGAGCAGTTCTTC.

The chain links TRBV9 to TRBJ1-2, with D possibly matching TRBD1 (6 bases). Trimming took off 0 bases at V and 7 bases at J, with 16 bases between the two ends. Germline values: CDR1 SGDLS, CDR2 YYNGEE. CDR3 length: 15 residues. The CDR3 sequence is CASSVEGHRASGYTF. The CDR3 bases are TGTGCCAGCAGCGTAGAGGGGCACAGGGCCAGTGGCTACACCTTC. Complete variable domain (other parts from reference TRBV9 and TRBJ1-2): DSGVTQTPKHLITATGQRVTLRCSPRSGDLSVYWYQQSLDQGLQFLIQYYNGEERAKGNILERFSAQQFPDLHSELNLSSLELGDSALYFCASSVEGHRASGYTFGSGTRLTVV.

The chain uses TRBV10-3 and TRBJ2-1; 8 bases align to TRBD1. J was trimmed by 3 bases and V by 10 bases; bases with no gene match: 11. Germline lookup yields CDR1 ENHRY and CDR2 SYGVKD. The CDR3 extends over 15 amino acids. DNA of the CDR3: TGTGCCACGAGACTTGGACAGGGTGACTACAATGAGCAGTTCTTC. Its protein product is CATRLGQGDYNEQFF.

This clone was recorded only once. The chain joins TRBV2 to TRBJ1-5; TRBD1 is a possible D gene (5 bases). V was cut by 6 bases and J by 4 bases, with 19 bases left in between. The V gene's germline CDR1 is SNHLY and CDR2 FYNNEI. CDR3 size: 16 residues. CDR3 sequence: CASSWGGEVPNQPQHF. Here the CDR3 DNA reads TGTGCCAGCAGCTGGGGGGGGGAAGTACCAAATCAGCCCCAGCATTTT.

CDR3: CASSYGQGNGELFF. The CDR3, as DNA: TGCGCCAGCAGCTATGGACAGGGCAACGGGGAGCTGTTTTTT. The chain joins TRBV5-1 to TRBJ2-2; 8 bases match TRBD1. The germline V gene encodes CDR1 SGHRS and CDR2 YFSETQ. CDR3 length: 14 residues. Trimming cost V 3 bases and J 7 bases; bases outside gene matches: 5. Based on the CDR3 plus reference TRBV5-1 and TRBJ2-2, the full variable domain is KAGVTQTPRYLIKTRGQQVTLSCSPISGHRSVSWYQQTPGQGLQFLFEYFSETQRNKGNFPGRFSGRQFSNSRSEMNVSTLELGDSALYLCASSYGQGNGELFFGEGSRLTVL.

This chain connects TRBV2 to TRBJ2-5; 8 nucleotides match TRBD2. J lost 4 bases, V lost 6 bases, and 16 bases had no gene match. Germline CDR1 reads SNHLY; CDR2 reads FYNNEI. This CDR3 region has 17 residues. CDR3 sequence: CASRPLGAGVISETQYF. CDR3 coding DNA: TGTGCCAGCAGGCCCCTAGGAGCGGGGGTAATATCAGAGACCCAGTACTTC.

The gene calls are TRBV6-5 and TRBJ2-5; 9 bases are a match to TRBD2. There are 15 residues in the CDR3. Losses at the gene ends were 6 bases for V and 5 bases for J; bases not matched to a gene: 10. Germline V gene lookup returns CDR1 MNHEY and CDR2 SVGAGI. The CDR3 nucleotides read TGTGCCAGCAGAACCGGGACTAGCTCTGTGGAGACCCAGTACTTC. Translated, it gives CASRTGTSSVETQYF.

This chain uses TRBV4-1 with TRBJ1-2; no firm D call. Per germline, CDR1 MGHRA and CDR2 YSYEKL. This CDR3 contains 15 residues. V was cut by 4 bases and J by 5 bases, with 17 bases left in between. The CDR3 here is CASSPVGRGDYGYTF. The CDR3 bases are TGCGCCAGCAGCCCAGTAGGACGGGGAGATTATGGCTACACCTTC.

V gene TRBV27 combines with J gene TRBJ2-1, with 9 bases identical to TRBD1. The V and J ends lost 7 bases and 6 bases, in that order; junction bases with no gene match: 4. Germline CDR1 MNHEY, CDR2 SMNVEV (reference sequence). The CDR3 runs 13 residues. The CDR3 DNA reads as TGTGCCAGCAAGACAGGGGGGGGCAATGAGCAGTTCTTC. This translates into CASKTGGGNEQFF.

V gene TRBV20-1 combines with J gene TRBJ1-2; D call uncertain. The CDR3 has 11 amino acids. V was pared by 5 bases and J by 4 bases, with 8 bases between. Germline loops: CDR1 DFQATT, CDR2 SNEGSKA (reference sequence). The CDR3 nucleotides read TGCAGTGCTGAGGGAGGCTATGGCTACACCTTC. It specifies CSAEGGYGYTF.

The J gene is TRBJ2-3, the V gene TRBV27; TRBD2 matches at 10 bases. J gave up 2 bases and V 5 bases, and 7 bases lay outside the gene matches. The CDR3 has 16 residues. Looked up from germline, CDR1 is MNHEY and CDR2 is SMNVEV (reference sequence). The CDR3 region has the DNA TGTGCCAGCAGTGCCCTAGCGGGGGTCTACACAGATACGCAGTATTTT. Its translation: CASSALAGVYTDTQYF.

In this sample, this clone turned up once. V is TRBV7-2 and J is TRBJ2-7, with 7 bases fitting TRBD1. The junction had 8 bases not matched to a gene; V was cut back by 1 base and J by 11 bases. Germline lookup yields CDR1 SGHTA and CDR2 FQGNSA. The CDR3 is made up of 13 amino acids. DNA for the CDR3: TGTGCCAGCAGCTTAGGGGACAGACGACTCAAGTACTTC. Translated: CASSLGDRRLKYF.

CDR3 sequence reads: CASSLDRDEQYF. CDR3 bases: TGTGCCAGCAGCCTGGACAGGGACGAGCAGTACTTC. The chain joins TRBV4-2 to TRBJ2-7, with 8 positions matching TRBD1. Trimming at V came to 4 bases and at J to 5 bases, leaving 1 base not matched to a gene. The CDR3 is 12 amino acids. CDR1 and CDR2 (germline): LGHNA, YNFKEQ.

The gene calls are TRBV28 and TRBJ2-3; D may be TRBD2 (7 bases). Germline V CDR1 and CDR2: MDHEN, SYDVKM. CDR3 length equals 15 residues. V was shortened by 8 bases and J by 3 bases, with 18 bases between the two germline ends. This CDR3 reads CASSPWGGQTDTQYF. The CDR3 DNA follows: TGTGCCAGCTCCCCCTGGGGGGGGCAAACAGATACGCAGTATTTT. The full variable domain, with the rest looked up from reference TRBV28 and TRBJ2-3, is DVKVTQSSRYLVKRTGEKVFLECVQDMDHENMFWYRQDPGLGLRLIYFSYDVKMKEKGDIPEGYSVSREKKERFSLILESASTNQTSMYLCASSPWGGQTDTQYFGPGTRLTVL.

The V gene is TRBV7-2, the J gene TRBJ1-1, with TRBD1 identical over 8 bases. V shed 5 bases and J 7 bases; nucleotides not matched to a gene: 12. Germline CDR1 SGHTA, CDR2 FQGNSA. The CDR3 sequence is 15 residues long. CDR3 nucleotide sequence: TGTGCCAGCAGCCCCGGGGACAGGCAAAAGGATGAAGCTTTCTTT. It codes for CASSPGDRQKDEAFF.

CDR3 region: CASSQGAASGRPSYEQYF. DNA of the CDR3: TGCGCCAGCAGCCAGGGGGCGGCTAGCGGGAGGCCCTCCTACGAGCAGTACTTC. The chain couples TRBV23-1 to TRBJ2-7, with 11 bases lining up with TRBD2. TRBV23-1 is an open reading frame, and its role is uncertain. Trimming cost V 6 bases and J 0 bases; bases outside gene matches: 13. The CDR3 extends over 18 amino acids.